This record concerns one TCR beta chain sequence. Its antigen is not identified. The data are from a study of CD8 T cells in Susac syndrome. The study's findings and limits: As the study acknowledged, the number of individuals in its TCR sequencing and HLA analysis was relatively small.

The RNA input was about 0.5 to 1 ug, and it was reverse transcribed with random hexamers. With immunoSEQ multiplex PCR, TCR beta CDR3 was amplified across 54 Vbeta and 13 Jbeta. One entry per CDR3 protein, called by TCRdb with MiXCR from the immunoSEQ multiplex PCR reads. The profile shows hundreds of thousands of distinct CDR3 sequences, about 96% of them singletons. The authors carried out high-throughput sequencing of TCR beta. They applied it to CD8+ and CD4+ T cells obtained from blood. Multiple sclerosis controls were treatment-naive patients with stable or active relapsing-remitting disease. The CDR3 has 13 amino acids. Germline CDR1 is SGHNT and CDR2 is YYREEE (reference sequence). Trimming took off 2 bases at V and 0 bases at J, with 5 bases between the two ends.

The rearrangement links TRBV5-4 to TRBJ1-1, with D hard to call. The source is a human donor with multiple sclerosis. The sample taken for sequencing was CD4+ T cells from PBMCs. Here the CDR3 DNA reads TGTGCCAGCAGCTTTTTAATGAACACTGAAGCTTTCTTT. Translating gives CASSFLMNTEAFF.